Below are 20 T cell receptor beta chains sequenced from a single sample in a study of metastatic and nonmetastatic thyroid tumors. No treatment of any kind had been given to any patient before thyroid surgery. TCRdb redid the clone calls on the PCR reads using MiXCR. The data hold tens of thousands of clones, with roughly an eighth observed a single time. The source material was tumor tissue. All receptors come from a female donor with papillary thyroid cancer or a benign thyroid nodule (not recorded which). Some clones in this sample may be carry-over from other donors' samples.

This clone was seen ten or more times. This CDR3 is also generated by other DNA sequences in the sample. The chain couples TRBV19 to TRBJ1-2; D remains ambiguous. Per germline, CDR1 LNHDA and CDR2 SQIVND (reference sequence). The length of the CDR3 is 15 residues. V lost 5 bases, J lost 3 bases, and 16 bases lay in between. The CDR3 nucleotides read TGTGCCAGTAGTGCCCCCCGGGATACCGACTATGGCTACACCTTC. This sequence encodes CASSAPRDTDYGYTF. Full variable domain (missing parts from reference TRBV19 and TRBJ1-2): DGGITQSPKYLFRKEGQNVTLSCEQNLNHDAMYWYRQDPGQGLRLIYYSQIVNDFQKGDIAEGYSVSREKKESFPLTVTSAQKNPTAFYLCASSAPRDTDYGYTFGSGTRLTVV.

As for this clone: Since a much larger clone is just one base distant, this may be a read error. The chain is built from TRBV9 and TRBJ2-1, with no clear D. This CDR3 is built from 14 residues. The germline gives CDR1 SGDLS, CDR2 YYNGEE. The V end lost 0 bases, the J end lost 4 bases, and 8 bases lay between the germline ends. The CDR3 DNA sequence: TGTGCCAGCAGCGTAGGACATGGGTACAATGAGCAGTTCTTC. Translated, it gives CASSVGHGYNEQFF.

In its sample, this clone was seen a few times. A single base separates this from a much larger clone, so it may be a read error. The chain joins TRBV15 to TRBJ1-2; D is unclear. Germline CDR1 LNHNV, CDR2 YYDKDF (reference sequence). This CDR3 contains 14 residues. Trimming stripped 0 bases from V and 5 bases from J, with 10 bases between. The CDR3 loop is CATSRDTYTYGYTF. CDR3 nucleotides: TGTGCCACCAGCAGAGATACCTACACGTATGGCTACACCTTC.

Notes on this clone: This clone may be a read error of a much larger clone one base away. V gene TRBV29-1 combines with J gene TRBJ2-1; 10 positions match TRBD2. V was pared by 4 bases and J by 9 bases, with 6 bases of the junction left unmatched. Germline CDR1 and CDR2: SQVTM and ANQGSEA. The CDR3 covers 13 residues. CDR3 DNA sequence: TGCAGCGTTGCACTAGCGGGACGAGGTGAGCAGTTCTTC. This encodes CSVALAGRGEQFF.

The table lists this clone with many counts. The CDR3 spells CASSFRTSGPSYEQYF. CDR3 bases: TGCGCCAGCAGCTTCAGGACTAGCGGGCCCTCCTACGAGCAGTACTTC. This chain connects TRBV5-1 to TRBJ2-7, with 11 nucleotides matching TRBD2. Germline V gives CDR1 SGHRS, CDR2 YFSETQ. The V segment lost 2 bases and the J segment 0 bases; nucleotides outside the gene matches: 4. This CDR3 has 16 amino acids.

This clone has a handful of counts. A much larger clone is a single base away; this may be a read error. This chain uses TRBV5-1 with TRBJ2-3; the match to TRBD2 covers 7 bases. Germline CDR1 and CDR2: SGHRS and YFSETQ. The CDR3 runs to 15 residues. V trimming: 2 bases; J trimming: 6 bases; junction bases outside the gene matches: 9. The CDR3 coding sequence is TGCGCCAGCAGCTTTGATCGCGGGAGCTTGGATACGCAGTATTTT. Its protein product is CASSFDRGSLDTQYF.

This clone was observed at least ten times. The chain couples TRBV7-2 to TRBJ2-7; 10 nucleotides line up with TRBD1. The CDR3 spans 14 residues. The V segment lost 7 bases and the J segment 5 bases; nucleotides outside the gene matches: 8. Germline CDR1 SGHTA, CDR2 FQGNSA. In nucleotides, the CDR3 is TGTGCCAGCACCTGGGACAGGGGATCGGACGAGCAGTACTTC. It codes for CASTWDRGSDEQYF.

This clone came up a few times. The CDR3 coding sequence is TGTGCCAGCATTTTAACAACCTACGAGCAGTACTTC. Protein sequence: CASILTTYEQYF. This chain joins TRBV2 and TRBJ2-7, with no clear D. Trimming took off 7 bases at V and 2 bases at J, with 9 bases between the two ends. Germline lookup yields CDR1 SNHLY and CDR2 FYNNEI. The CDR3 contains 12 residues.

This clone was counted at least ten times. This sequence joins TRBV11-2 and TRBJ2-5; D unresolved. Germline V gene lookup returns CDR1 SGHAT and CDR2 FQNNGV. V was shortened by 1 base and J by 3 bases, with 6 bases between the two germline ends. The CDR3 is made up of 13 amino acids. The CDR3 protein is CASSLGPEETQYF. As DNA, the CDR3 is TGTGCCAGCAGCTTAGGCCCGGAAGAGACCCAGTACTTC. Combining the CDR3 with reference TRBV11-2 and TRBJ2-5 gives the whole variable domain EAGVAQSPRYKIIEKRQSVAFWCNPISGHATLYWYQQILGQGPKLLIQFQNNGVVDDSQLPKDRFSAERLKGVDSTLKIQPAKLEDSAVYLCASSLGPEETQYFGPGTRLLVL.

This clone was detected ten times or more. The chain joins TRBV29-1 to TRBJ1-2, with TRBD1 matching 7 bases. CDR3 length: 12 amino acids. With V trimmed by 4 bases and J by 8 bases, 7 bases remained unmatched. The germline CDR1 and CDR2 sequences are SQVTM and ANQGSEA. CDR3 sequence: CSVVWGTAGYTF. CDR3 bases: TGCAGCGTTGTGTGGGGGACAGCCGGCTACACCTTC.

This clone was recorded at least ten times. This chain joins TRBV7-3 and TRBJ2-2; the match to TRBD1 covers 7 bases. The germline V gene encodes CDR1 SGHTA and CDR2 FQGTGA. V trimming: 5 bases; J trimming: 0 bases; junction bases outside the gene matches: 6. The CDR3 is 16 amino acids. CDR3 sequence reads: CASSPRGQPNTGELFF. CDR3 sequence (DNA): TGTGCCAGCAGCCCAAGGGGACAGCCGAACACCGGGGAGCTGTTTTTT.

This clone was seen at least ten times. The genes are TRBV5-1 and TRBJ2-1; 10 bases match TRBD2. V trimming: 3 bases; J trimming: 4 bases; junction bases outside the gene matches: 4. This CDR3 is built from 15 residues. The germline V gene encodes CDR1 SGHRS and CDR2 YFSETQ. The CDR3 region is CASSWTSGPYNEQFF. The CDR3 DNA is TGCGCCAGCAGCTGGACTAGCGGCCCTTACAATGAGCAGTTCTTC.

This clone was seen at least ten times. J is TRBJ2-1 and V is TRBV24-1, with 13 bases lining up with TRBD2. Germline V lookup: CDR1 KGHDR, CDR2 SFDVKD. The CDR3 is made up of 16 amino acids. V shed 4 bases, J shed 9 bases, and the junction held 8 bases outside the gene matches. This chain's CDR3 is CATSDATSGRASEQFF. CDR3 nucleotide sequence: TGTGCCACCAGTGACGCCACTAGCGGGAGGGCAAGTGAGCAGTTCTTC.

The sample holds many counts of this clone. The V gene is TRBV6-1, the J gene TRBJ2-1; 8 nucleotides agree with TRBD2. The CDR3 loop spans 12 amino acids. V was pared by 3 bases and J by 10 bases, with 2 bases of the junction left unmatched. Germline values: CDR1 MNHNS, CDR2 SASEGT. The CDR3 coding sequence is TGTGCCAGCAGTGATCGACTAGCGGAGCAGTTCTTC. Residues: CASSDRLAEQFF.

This clone was counted only a few times. The V gene is TRBV29-1, the J gene TRBJ2-7, with D perhaps TRBD1 (5 bases). CDR3 size: 12 residues. Deletions cut 5 bases from V and 3 bases from J, with 11 bases between. Germline lookup yields CDR1 SQVTM and CDR2 ANQGSEA. The CDR3 here is CSVRTQNYEQYF. The CDR3, as DNA: TGCAGCGTTAGGACACAAAACTACGAGCAGTACTTC.

This clone was seen ten or more times. The rearrangement joins TRBV7-2 to TRBJ2-1, with D maybe TRBD1 (6 bases). From germline, CDR1 is SGHTA and CDR2 FQGNSA. V was clipped by 4 bases and J by 3 bases, with 19 bases between them. This CDR3 comprises 17 residues. CDR3 region: CASSSYRAPRLYNEQFF. Here the CDR3 DNA reads TGTGCCAGCAGCTCGTACAGGGCCCCCCGCCTCTACAATGAGCAGTTCTTC. Using reference TRBV7-2 and TRBJ2-1 for the parts outside the CDR3, the full variable domain is GAGVSQSPSNKVTEKGKDVELRCDPISGHTALYWYRQSLGQGLEFLIYFQGNSAPDKSGLPSDRFSAERTGGSVSTLTIQRTQQEDSAVYLCASSSYRAPRLYNEQFFGPGTRLTVL.

This clone was seen ten or more times. V and J are TRBV5-6 and TRBJ1-2; 7 nucleotides line up with TRBD1. V gave up 4 bases and J gave up 6 bases; unmatched junction bases: 15. The CDR3 loop spans 16 amino acids. Germline-derived CDR1 and CDR2 are SGHDT and YYEEEE. CDR3 nucleotides: TGTGCCAGCAGCCCCGGCCCACGTGCAGGGGGGGATGGCTACACCTTC. Encoded protein: CASSPGPRAGGDGYTF.

Ten or more counts support this clone. In the same sample, other DNA sequences code for this CDR3. The rearrangement uses TRBV6-1 and TRBJ1-1, with 8 bases fitting TRBD1. Trimming at V came to 6 bases and at J to 3 bases, leaving 6 bases not matched to a gene. In germline, CDR1 is MNHNS, CDR2 SASEGT. CDR3 length: 14 amino acids. The chain's CDR3 is CASSRGTGDTEAFF. The DNA of the CDR3 is TGTGCCAGCAGCCGAGGGACAGGTGACACTGAAGCTTTCTTT.

This sequence joins TRBV7-8 and TRBJ2-7; 7 bases line up with TRBD2. Germline lookup yields CDR1 SGHVS and CDR2 FQNEAQ. V shed 3 bases and J 10 bases; nucleotides not matched to a gene: 15. This CDR3 has 15 residues. CDR3 in amino acids: CASSFGVAGPFGQYF. The CDR3 region has the DNA TGTGCCAGCAGCTTTGGCGTAGCGGGTCCCTTCGGTCAGTACTTC.

A word on this clone: It may be a read error: a sequence one base away is much more abundant. This chain joins TRBV7-9 and TRBJ1-1, with D uncertain. Germline V CDR1 and CDR2: SEHNR, FQNEAQ (reference sequence). The V end lost 5 bases, the J end lost 12 bases, and 16 bases lay between the germline ends. The CDR3 is 12 residues long. CDR3 nucleotide sequence: TGTGCCAGCAGCCCGACGTTAGGTTGGACTTTCTTT. Translation: CASSPTLGWTFF.